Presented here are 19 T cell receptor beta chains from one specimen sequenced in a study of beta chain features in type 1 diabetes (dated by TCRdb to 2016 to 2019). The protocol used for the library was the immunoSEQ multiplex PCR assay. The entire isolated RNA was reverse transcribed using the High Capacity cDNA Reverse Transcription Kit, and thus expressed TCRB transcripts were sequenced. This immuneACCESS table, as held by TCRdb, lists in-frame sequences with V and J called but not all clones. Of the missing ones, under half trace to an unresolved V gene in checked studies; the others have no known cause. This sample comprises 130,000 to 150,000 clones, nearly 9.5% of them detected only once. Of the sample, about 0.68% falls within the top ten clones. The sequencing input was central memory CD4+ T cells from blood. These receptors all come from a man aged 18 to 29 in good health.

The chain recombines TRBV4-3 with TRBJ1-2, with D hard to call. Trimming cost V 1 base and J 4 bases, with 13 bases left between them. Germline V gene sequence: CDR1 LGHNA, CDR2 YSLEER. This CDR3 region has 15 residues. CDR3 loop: CASSQVSVGSYGYTF. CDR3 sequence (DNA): TGCGCCAGCAGCCAAGTTTCGGTGGGGAGCTATGGCTACACCTTC.

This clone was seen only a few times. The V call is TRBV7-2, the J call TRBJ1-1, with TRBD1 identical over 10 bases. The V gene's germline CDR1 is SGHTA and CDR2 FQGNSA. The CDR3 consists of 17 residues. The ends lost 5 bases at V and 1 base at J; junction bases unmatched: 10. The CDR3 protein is CASSRWDRGLANTEAFF. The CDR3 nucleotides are TGTGCCAGCAGCCGATGGGACAGGGGTTTAGCGAACACTGAAGCTTTCTTT.

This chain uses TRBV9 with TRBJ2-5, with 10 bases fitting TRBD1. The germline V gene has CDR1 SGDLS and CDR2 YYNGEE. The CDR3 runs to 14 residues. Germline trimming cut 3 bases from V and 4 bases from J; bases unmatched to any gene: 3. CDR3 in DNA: TGTGCCAGCAGCGGACAGGGGGCGCGAGAGACCCAGTACTTC. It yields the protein CASSGQGARETQYF.

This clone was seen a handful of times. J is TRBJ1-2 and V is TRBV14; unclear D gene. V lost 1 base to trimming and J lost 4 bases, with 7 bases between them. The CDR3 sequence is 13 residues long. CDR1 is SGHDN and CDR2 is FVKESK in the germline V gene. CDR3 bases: TGTGCCAGCAGCCAAGGTTATCGCTATGGCTACACCTTC. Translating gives CASSQGYRYGYTF. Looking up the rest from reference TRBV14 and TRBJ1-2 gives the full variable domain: EAGVTQFPSHSVIEKGQTVTLRCDPISGHDNLYWYRRVMGKEIKFLLHFVKESKQDESGMPNNRFLAERTGGTYSTLKVQPAELEDSGVYFCASSQGYRYGYTFGSGTRLTVV.

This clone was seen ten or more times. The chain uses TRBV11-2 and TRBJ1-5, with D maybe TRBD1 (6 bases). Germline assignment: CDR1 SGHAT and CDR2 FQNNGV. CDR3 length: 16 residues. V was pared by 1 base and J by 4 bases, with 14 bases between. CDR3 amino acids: CASSLAAGAGNQPQHF. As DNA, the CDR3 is TGTGCCAGCAGCTTAGCGGCAGGGGCAGGGAATCAGCCCCAGCATTTT.

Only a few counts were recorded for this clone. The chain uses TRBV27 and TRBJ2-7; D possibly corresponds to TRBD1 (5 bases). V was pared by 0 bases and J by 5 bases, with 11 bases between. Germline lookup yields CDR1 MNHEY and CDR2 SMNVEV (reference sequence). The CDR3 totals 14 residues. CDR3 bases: TGTGCCAGCAGTTTATCGGTTAGGGGAAACGAGCAGTACTTC. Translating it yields CASSLSVRGNEQYF.

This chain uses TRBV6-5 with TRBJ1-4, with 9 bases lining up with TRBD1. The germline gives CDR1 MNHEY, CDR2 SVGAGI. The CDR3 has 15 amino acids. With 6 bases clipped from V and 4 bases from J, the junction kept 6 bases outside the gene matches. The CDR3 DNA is TGTGCCAGCAGAGACCCGACAGGGGGTAATGAAAAACTGTTTTTT. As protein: CASRDPTGGNEKLFF.

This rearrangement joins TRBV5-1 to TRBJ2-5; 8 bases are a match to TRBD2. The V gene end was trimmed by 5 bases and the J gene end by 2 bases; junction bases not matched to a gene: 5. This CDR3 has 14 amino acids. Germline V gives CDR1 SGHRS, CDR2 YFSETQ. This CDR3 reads CASRVASGQETQYF. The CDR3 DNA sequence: TGCGCCAGCAGAGTAGCTAGCGGGCAAGAGACCCAGTACTTC.

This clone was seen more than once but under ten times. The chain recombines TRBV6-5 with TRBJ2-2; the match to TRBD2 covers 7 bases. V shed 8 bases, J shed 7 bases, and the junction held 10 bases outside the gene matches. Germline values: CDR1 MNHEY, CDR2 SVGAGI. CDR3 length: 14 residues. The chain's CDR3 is CASSGGGRVGELFF. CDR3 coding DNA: TGTGCCAGCTCGGGGGGAGGGAGGGTCGGGGAGCTGTTTTTT.

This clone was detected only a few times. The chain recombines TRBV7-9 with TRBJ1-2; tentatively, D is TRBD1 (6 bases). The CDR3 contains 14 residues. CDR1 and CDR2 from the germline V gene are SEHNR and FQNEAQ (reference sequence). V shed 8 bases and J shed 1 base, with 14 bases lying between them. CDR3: CASAPRGFNYGYTF. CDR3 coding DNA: TGTGCCAGCGCACCCAGGGGATTTAACTATGGCTACACCTTC.

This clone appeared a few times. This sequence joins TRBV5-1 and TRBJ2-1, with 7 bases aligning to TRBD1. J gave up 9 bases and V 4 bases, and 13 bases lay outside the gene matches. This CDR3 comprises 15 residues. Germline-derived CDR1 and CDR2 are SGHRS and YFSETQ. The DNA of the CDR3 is TGCGCCAGCAGCCCCAGGACAGGTAGAACGGGTGAGCAGTTCTTC. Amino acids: CASSPRTGRTGEQFF.

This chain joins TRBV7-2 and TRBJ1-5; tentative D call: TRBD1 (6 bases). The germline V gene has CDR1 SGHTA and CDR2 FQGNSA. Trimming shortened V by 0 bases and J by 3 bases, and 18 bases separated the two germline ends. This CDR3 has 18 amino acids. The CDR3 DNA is TGTGCCAGCAGCTTAGCGGTAATAGGGGGAGCCCTCAATCAGCCCCAGCATTTT. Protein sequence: CASSLAVIGGALNQPQHF.

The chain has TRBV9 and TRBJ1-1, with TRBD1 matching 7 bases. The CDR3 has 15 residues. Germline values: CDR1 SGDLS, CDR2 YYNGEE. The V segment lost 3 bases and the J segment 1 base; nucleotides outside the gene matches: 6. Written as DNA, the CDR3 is TGTGCCAGCAGCGAGCAGACAGGGAAGAACACTGAAGCTTTCTTT. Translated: CASSEQTGKNTEAFF. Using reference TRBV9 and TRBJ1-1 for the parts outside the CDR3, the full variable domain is DSGVTQTPKHLITATGQRVTLRCSPRSGDLSVYWYQQSLDQGLQFLIQYYNGEERAKGNILERFSAQQFPDLHSELNLSSLELGDSALYFCASSEQTGKNTEAFFGQGTRLTVV.

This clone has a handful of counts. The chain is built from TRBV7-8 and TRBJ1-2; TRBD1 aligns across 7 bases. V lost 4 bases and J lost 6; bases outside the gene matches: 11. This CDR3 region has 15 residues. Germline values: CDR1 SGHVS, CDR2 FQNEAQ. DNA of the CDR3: TGTGCCAGCAGCTGGACAGGAACTACTTTAAATGGCTACACCTTC. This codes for CASSWTGTTLNGYTF.

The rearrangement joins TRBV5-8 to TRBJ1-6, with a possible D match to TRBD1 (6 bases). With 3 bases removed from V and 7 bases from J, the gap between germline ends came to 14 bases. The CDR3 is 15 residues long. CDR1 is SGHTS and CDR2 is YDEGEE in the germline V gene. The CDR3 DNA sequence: TGTGCCAGCAGCTGGGACACGGCGGGCAATTCACCCCTCCACTTT. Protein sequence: CASSWDTAGNSPLHF.

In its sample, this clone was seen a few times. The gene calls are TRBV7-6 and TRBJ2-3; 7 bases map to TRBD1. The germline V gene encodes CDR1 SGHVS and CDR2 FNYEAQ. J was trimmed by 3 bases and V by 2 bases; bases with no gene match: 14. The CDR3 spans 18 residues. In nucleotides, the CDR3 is TGTGCCAGCAGCTTAACCTCGAGGGGGCGAGGGTATACAGATACGCAGTATTTT. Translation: CASSLTSRGRGYTDTQYF.

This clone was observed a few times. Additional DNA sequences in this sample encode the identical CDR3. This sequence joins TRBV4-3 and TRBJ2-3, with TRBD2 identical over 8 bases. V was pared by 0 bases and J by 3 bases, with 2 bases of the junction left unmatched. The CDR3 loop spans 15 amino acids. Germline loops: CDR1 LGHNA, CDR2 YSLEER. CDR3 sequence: CASSQDPGGTDTQYF. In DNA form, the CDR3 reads TGCGCCAGCAGCCAAGACCCGGGGGGGACAGATACGCAGTATTTT.

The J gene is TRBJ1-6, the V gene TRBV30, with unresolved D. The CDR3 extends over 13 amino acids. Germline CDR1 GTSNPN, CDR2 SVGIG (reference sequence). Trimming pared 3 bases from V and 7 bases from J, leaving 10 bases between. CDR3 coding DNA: TGTGCCTGGAGGGAGTCTACGAATTCACCCCTCCACTTT. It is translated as CAWRESTNSPLHF.

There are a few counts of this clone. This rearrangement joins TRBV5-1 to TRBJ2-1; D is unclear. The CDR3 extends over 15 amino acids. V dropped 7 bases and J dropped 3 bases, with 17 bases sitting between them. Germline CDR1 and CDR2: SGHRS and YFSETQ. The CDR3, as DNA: TGCGCCAGCCCCACGTGGGTGCGGCTCTACAATGAGCAGTTCTTC. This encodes CASPTWVRLYNEQFF.